This T cell receptor beta chain was sequenced for a study of blood T cell repertoires in COVID-19. As for the study in general: Samples taken during acute and convalescent COVID-19 were collected in the United States, Italy and Spain.

Per the original data handling: Amplified reference gene primers provided the basis for estimating nucleated cell counts. Clones were sequenced by immunoSEQ multiplex PCR, and TCRdb holds only the in-frame ones, with some missing. The V and J calls and clone size were taken over from that table, and D and trimming were inferred from the DNA. The profile shows 180,000 or so clones, 70% to 90% of them singletons. From germline, CDR1 is SEHNR and CDR2 FQNEAQ (reference sequence). The CDR3 length is 13 residues. V was pared by 1 base and J by 5 bases, with 8 bases between. Sequencing used peripheral blood. The receptor's source is a woman at least 80 years old with acute or convalescent COVID-19. The genes are TRBV7-9 and TRBJ1-1; the D is unclear. The CDR3 reads CASSLDFGTEAFF. CDR3 nucleotide sequence: TGTGCCAGCAGCTTAGACTTCGGGACTGAAGCTTTCTTT.